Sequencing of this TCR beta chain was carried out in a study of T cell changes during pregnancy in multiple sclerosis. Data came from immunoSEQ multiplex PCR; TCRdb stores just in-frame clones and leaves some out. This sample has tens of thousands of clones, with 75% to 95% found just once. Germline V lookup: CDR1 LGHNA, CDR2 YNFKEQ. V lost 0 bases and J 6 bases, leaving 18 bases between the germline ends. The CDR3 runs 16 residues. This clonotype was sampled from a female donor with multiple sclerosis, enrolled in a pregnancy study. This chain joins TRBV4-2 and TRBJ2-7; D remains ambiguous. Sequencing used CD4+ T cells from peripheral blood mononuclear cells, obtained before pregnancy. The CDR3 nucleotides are TGTGCCAGCAGCCAAGAGCTACGCTCCCCCATCCCCGAGCAGTACTTC. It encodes CASSQELRSPIPEQYF.